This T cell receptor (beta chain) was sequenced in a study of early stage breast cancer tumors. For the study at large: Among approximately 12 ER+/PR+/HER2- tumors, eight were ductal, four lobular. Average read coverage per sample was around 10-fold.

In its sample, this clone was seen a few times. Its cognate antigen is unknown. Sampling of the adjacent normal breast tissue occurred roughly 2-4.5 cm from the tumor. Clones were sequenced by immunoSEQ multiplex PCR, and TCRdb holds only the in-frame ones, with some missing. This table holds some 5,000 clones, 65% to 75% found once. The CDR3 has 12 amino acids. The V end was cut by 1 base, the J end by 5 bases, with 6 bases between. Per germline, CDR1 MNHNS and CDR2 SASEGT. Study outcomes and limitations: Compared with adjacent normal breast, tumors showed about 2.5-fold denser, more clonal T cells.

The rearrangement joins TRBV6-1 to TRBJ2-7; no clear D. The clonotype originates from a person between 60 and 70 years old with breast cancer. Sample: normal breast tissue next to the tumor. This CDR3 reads CASSEVGNEQYF. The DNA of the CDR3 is TGTGCCAGCAGTGAAGTTGGGAACGAGCAGTACTTC.